These 24 T cell receptor beta chains originate from one sample sequenced in a study of CD8+ T cells in alopecia areata. Sequencing templates came from extracted RNA that was reverse transcribed into cDNA. Generated by immunoSEQ multiplex PCR, the TCRdb table keeps only in-frame clones and is missing some. The sample includes 130,000 to 150,000 clones, around 49% of them seen just once. The sequences come from CD4+ T cells sorted from blood, collected at week 0. All receptors derive from a human donor with alopecia areata.

There are a few counts of this clone. The CDR3 here is CASSGHRAAKNIQYF. The CDR3, as DNA: TGTGCCAGCAGTGGGCACAGGGCAGCCAAAAACATTCAGTACTTC. This chain links TRBV25-1 with TRBJ2-4; tentatively, D is TRBD1 (6 bases). The germline V and J ends were trimmed by 4 bases and 0 bases, with 10 bases remaining between them. The CDR3 consists of 15 residues. Germline V lookup: CDR1 MGHDK, CDR2 SYGVNS. Complete variable domain (other parts from reference TRBV25-1 and TRBJ2-4): EADIYQTPRYLVIGTGKKITLECSQTMGHDKMYWYQQDPGMELHLIHYSYGVNSTEKGDLSSESTVSRIRTEHFPLTLESARPSHTSQYLCASSGHRAAKNIQYFGAGTRLSVL.

DNA of the CDR3: TGTGCCAGTTCAAGGGGGGATGAGCAGTTCTTC. Translated, it gives CASSRGDEQFF. V gene TRBV6-5 combines with J gene TRBJ2-1; D may correspond to TRBD1 or TRBD2 (6 bases each). The CDR3 runs 11 residues. V gave up 9 bases and J gave up 8 bases, with 11 bases separating them. The germline CDR1 and CDR2 sequences are MNHEY and SVGAGI.

The gene calls are TRBV5-1 and TRBJ2-7; 7 nucleotides align to TRBD1. CDR1 SGHRS and CDR2 YFSETQ come from the germline V gene. V shed 2 bases, J shed 4 bases, and the junction held 6 bases outside the gene matches. This CDR3 is 14 amino acids long. The chain's CDR3 is CASSLGSTGYEQYF. The CDR3 nucleotides read TGCGCCAGCAGCTTAGGCTCGACAGGGTACGAGCAGTACTTC.

This chain links TRBV2 with TRBJ2-3, with 9 bases lining up with TRBD1. Germline V gives CDR1 SNHLY, CDR2 FYNNEI. The trim removed 3 bases at V and 6 bases at J, leaving 7 bases unmatched. The CDR3 is made up of 15 amino acids. In DNA, the CDR3 is TGTGCCAGCAGTGACGTGGACAGGGGAATTGATACGCAGTATTTT. Translated, it gives CASSDVDRGIDTQYF.

CDR3 coding DNA: TGTGCCTGGAGTGATGACAGCAATCAGCCCCAGCATTTT. This gives the protein CAWSDDSNQPQHF. V usage is TRBV30 and J usage is TRBJ1-5; D ambiguous. V gave up 1 base and J gave up 1 base, with 5 bases separating them. The CDR3 spans 13 residues. CDR1 is GTSNPN, CDR2 SVGIG, per germline (reference sequence). Variable domain in full (rest from reference TRBV30 and TRBJ1-5): SQTIHQWPATLVQPVGSPLSLECTVEGTSNPNLYWYRQAAGRGLQLLFYSVGIGQISSEVPQNLSASRPQDRQFILSSKKLLLSDSGFYLCAWSDDSNQPQHFGDGTRLSIL.

The CDR3 sequence: CASSVSGGFADTQYF. CDR3 nucleotides: TGTGCCAGCAGTGTTAGCGGGGGATTTGCAGATACGCAGTATTTT. The chain carries TRBV28 and TRBJ2-3; 9 bases agree with TRBD2. The CDR3 covers 15 residues. V lost 5 bases, J lost 4 bases, and 7 bases stayed unmatched. Germline V gene lookup returns CDR1 MDHEN and CDR2 SYDVKM.

The V gene is TRBV7-3, the J gene TRBJ2-5, with TRBD2 matching over 9 bases. From germline, CDR1 is SGHTA and CDR2 FQGTGA. CDR3 length equals 15 residues. V lost 5 bases and J lost 6; bases outside the gene matches: 10. CDR3 amino acids: CASSQSAGGPKTQYF. The CDR3 coding sequence is TGTGCCAGCAGCCAATCCGCGGGAGGGCCGAAGACCCAGTACTTC. Drawing the rest from reference TRBV7-3 and TRBJ2-5, the complete variable domain is GAGVSQTPSNKVTEKGKYVELRCDPISGHTALYWYRQSLGQGPEFLIYFQGTGAADDSGLPNDRFFAVRPEGSVSTLKIQRTERGDSAVYLCASSQSAGGPKTQYFGPGTRLLVL.

This clone occurred a few times. V is TRBV4-2 and J is TRBJ1-2; D may be TRBD1 (6 bases). The CDR3 is made up of 14 amino acids. Per the germline V gene, CDR1 is LGHNA and CDR2 is YNFKEQ. V lost 4 bases and J 5 bases, leaving 14 bases between the germline ends. CDR3 loop: CASSLLGGPYGYTF. Written as DNA, the CDR3 is TGTGCCAGCAGCCTACTTGGGGGGCCTTATGGCTACACCTTC.

The rearrangement joins TRBV2 to TRBJ2-1, with D possibly TRBD2 on 6 matching bases. The V gene lost 3 bases and the J gene lost 9 bases, with 12 bases spanning the gap. CDR1 SNHLY and CDR2 FYNNEI come from the germline V gene. The CDR3 runs 13 residues. The CDR3 DNA is TGTGCCAGCAGTGAGGACTATTTGAGTGAGCAGTTCTTC. It yields the protein CASSEDYLSEQFF.

The table lists this clone with a few counts. V usage is TRBV29-1 and J usage is TRBJ1-2, with a weak D call TRBD1 (5 bases). Germline CDR1 reads SQVTM; CDR2 reads ANQGSEA. V was trimmed by 4 bases and J by 8 bases, leaving 17 bases between them. This CDR3 is 13 amino acids long. The CDR3 spells CSVVGTGERGYTF. CDR3 sequence (DNA): TGCAGCGTTGTTGGGACGGGAGAGCGGGGCTACACCTTC.

The chain links TRBV27 to TRBJ2-7; 11 bases are shared with TRBD2. The length of the CDR3 is 18 residues. Germline values: CDR1 MNHEY, CDR2 SMNVEV (reference sequence). The trim removed 4 bases at V and 4 bases at J, leaving 15 bases unmatched. The CDR3 protein is CASSSLGLAGSTTYEQYF. CDR3 in DNA: TGTGCCAGCAGTTCCCTCGGACTAGCGGGCTCGACAACGTACGAGCAGTACTTC.

This clone has a handful of counts. V is TRBV19 and J is TRBJ1-2; no reliable D call. The CDR3 sequence is 14 residues long. Germline CDR1 reads LNHDA; CDR2 reads SQIVND (reference sequence). V lost 8 bases and J 2 bases, leaving 15 bases between the germline ends. Written as DNA, the CDR3 is TGTGCCAGTGTTCTGTGGGGATCCAACTATGGCTACACCTTC. This gives the protein CASVLWGSNYGYTF.

V usage is TRBV29-1 and J usage is TRBJ1-2; D unclear. Germline V gene data show CDR1 as SQVTM and CDR2 as ANQGSEA. The CDR3 runs 11 residues. V lost 6 bases, J lost 4 bases, and 9 bases lay in between. Here the CDR3 DNA reads TGCAGCGTGCGGACTGCCTATGGCTACACCTTC. It is translated as CSVRTAYGYTF.

This chain connects TRBV11-3 to TRBJ2-7; a possible D gene is TRBD1 (7 bases). Germline V gene sequence: CDR1 SGHNT, CDR2 YENEEA. The CDR3 loop spans 13 amino acids. V dropped 5 bases and J dropped 6 bases, with 14 bases sitting between them. The CDR3, as DNA: TGTGCCAGCAGCCAAAGACAGGGACTCGAGCAGTACTTC. Encoded protein: CASSQRQGLEQYF.

This chain links TRBV29-1 with TRBJ2-2; D not resolved. The V gene's germline CDR1 is SQVTM and CDR2 ANQGSEA. CDR3 size: 14 residues. V was cut by 3 bases and J by 4 bases, with 12 bases left in between. The CDR3 loop reads CSVDPQALTGELFF. CDR3 DNA: TGCAGCGTTGATCCTCAGGCCCTCACCGGGGAGCTGTTTTTT.

The chain combines TRBV7-4 with TRBJ2-7, with 8 bases lining up with TRBD2. Per the germline V gene, CDR1 is SGHVT and CDR2 is SQSDAQ. With 4 bases clipped from V and 0 bases from J, the junction kept 5 bases outside the gene matches. This CDR3 spans 15 amino acids. The CDR3 sequence: CASSWTSWVSYEQYF. As DNA, the CDR3 is TGTGCCAGCAGCTGGACTAGCTGGGTCTCCTACGAGCAGTACTTC.

The chain joins TRBV18 to TRBJ1-3; D ambiguous. CDR3 length: 16 amino acids. Trimming shortened V by 0 bases and J by 3 bases, and 12 bases separated the two germline ends. Germline V gene sequence: CDR1 KGHSH, CDR2 LQKENI. CDR3 DNA sequence: TGTGCCAGCTCACCACCGAGTAGGAACTTTGGAAACACCATATATTTT. The encoded protein is CASSPPSRNFGNTIYF.

The chain combines TRBV4-1 with TRBJ2-5; D perhaps matches TRBD1 (6 bases). Trimming took 0 bases from V and 1 from J, leaving 15 bases between them. CDR1 is MGHRA, CDR2 YSYEKL, per germline. This CDR3 has 17 residues. The CDR3 DNA sequence: TGCGCCAGCAGCCAAGAAATCCGGGGCAGGGGCCAAGAGACCCAGTACTTC. Translation: CASSQEIRGRGQETQYF.

This chain joins TRBV30 and TRBJ1-1, with D possibly TRBD1 on 6 matching bases. The CDR3 loop spans 13 amino acids. Germline CDR1 reads GTSNPN; CDR2 reads SVGIG (reference sequence). V lost 3 bases, J lost 10 bases, and 18 bases lay in between. This CDR3 is CAWRDPGHLVAFF. CDR3 DNA: TGTGCCTGGAGGGACCCGGGACACCTGGTAGCTTTCTTT.

The V and J genes are TRBV5-1 and TRBJ2-5, with 9 nucleotides matching TRBD2. The V segment lost 4 bases and the J segment 5 bases; nucleotides outside the gene matches: 6. From germline, CDR1 is SGHRS and CDR2 YFSETQ. The CDR3 consists of 14 residues. CDR3 region: CASSLRTSEETQYF. In nucleotides, the CDR3 is TGCGCCAGCAGCCTTAGGACTAGCGAGGAGACCCAGTACTTC.

This chain uses TRBV27 with TRBJ1-1; D may be TRBD1 (5 bases). The CDR3 loop spans 13 amino acids. Trimming removed 1 base from V and 3 bases from J, with 6 bases in between. Germline CDR1 and CDR2: MNHEY and SMNVEV (reference sequence). This chain's CDR3 is CASSLWGDTEAFF. The CDR3 nucleotides are TGTGCCAGCAGTTTATGGGGGGACACTGAAGCTTTCTTT.

With regard to this clone: Other DNA variants within this sample encode the same CDR3. The chain uses TRBV30 and TRBJ1-2; no definite D call. CDR1 and CDR2 from the germline V gene are GTSNPN and SVGIG (reference sequence). V lost 3 bases, J lost 3 bases, and 2 bases lay in between. The CDR3 loop spans 10 amino acids. CDR3 DNA sequence: TGTGCCTGGAGCCACTATGGCTACACCTTC. Protein: CAWSHYGYTF.

The chain has TRBV30 and TRBJ1-5; the D is unclear. V gave up 2 bases and J gave up 5 bases, with 10 bases separating them. Germline CDR1 and CDR2: GTSNPN and SVGIG (reference sequence). The CDR3 contains 13 residues. The CDR3 region has the DNA TGTGCCTGGAGTATAGGGTATGATCAGCCCCAGCATTTT. It translates to CAWSIGYDQPQHF.

The chain's CDR3 is CASSTGTNTEAFF. The DNA of the CDR3 is TGTGCCAGTAGCACAGGGACGAACACTGAAGCTTTCTTT. This sequence joins TRBV19 and TRBJ1-1; a weak D match, TRBD1 (6 bases). The V end lost 6 bases, the J end lost 1 base, and 9 bases lay between the germline ends. CDR3 length: 13 residues. The germline V gene encodes CDR1 LNHDA and CDR2 SQIVND (reference sequence).